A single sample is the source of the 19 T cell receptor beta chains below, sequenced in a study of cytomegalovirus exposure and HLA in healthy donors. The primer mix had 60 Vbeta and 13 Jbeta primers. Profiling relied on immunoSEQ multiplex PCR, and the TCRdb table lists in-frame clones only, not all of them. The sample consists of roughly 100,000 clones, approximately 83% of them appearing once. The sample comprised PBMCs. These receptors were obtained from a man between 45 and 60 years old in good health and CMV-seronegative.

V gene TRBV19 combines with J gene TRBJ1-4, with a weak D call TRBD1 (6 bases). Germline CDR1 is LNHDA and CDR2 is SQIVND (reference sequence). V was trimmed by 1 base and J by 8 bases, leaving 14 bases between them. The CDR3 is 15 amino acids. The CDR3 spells CASSIAPRGREKLFF. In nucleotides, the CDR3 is TGTGCCAGTAGTATAGCACCCAGGGGCAGGGAAAAACTGTTTTTT.

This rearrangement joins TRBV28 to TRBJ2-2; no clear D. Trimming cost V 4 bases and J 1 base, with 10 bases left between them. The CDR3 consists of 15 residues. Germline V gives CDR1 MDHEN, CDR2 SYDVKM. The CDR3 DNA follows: TGTGCCAGCAGTTCCGGCGGCGAGAACACCGGGGAGCTGTTTTTT. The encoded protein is CASSSGGENTGELFF.

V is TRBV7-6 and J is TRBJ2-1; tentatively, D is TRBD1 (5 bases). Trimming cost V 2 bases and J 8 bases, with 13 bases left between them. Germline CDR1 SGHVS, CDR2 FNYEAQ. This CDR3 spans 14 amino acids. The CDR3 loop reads CASSLKAGWDEQFF. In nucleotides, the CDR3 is TGTGCCAGCAGCTTAAAGGCAGGGTGGGATGAGCAGTTCTTC.

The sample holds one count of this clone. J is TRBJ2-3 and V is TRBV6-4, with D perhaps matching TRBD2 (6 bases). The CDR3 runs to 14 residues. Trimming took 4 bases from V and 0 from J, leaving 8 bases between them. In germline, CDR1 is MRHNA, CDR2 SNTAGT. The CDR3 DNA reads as TGTGCCAGCAGTGCCGGGGGTAGCACAGATACGCAGTATTTT. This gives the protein CASSAGGSTDTQYF.

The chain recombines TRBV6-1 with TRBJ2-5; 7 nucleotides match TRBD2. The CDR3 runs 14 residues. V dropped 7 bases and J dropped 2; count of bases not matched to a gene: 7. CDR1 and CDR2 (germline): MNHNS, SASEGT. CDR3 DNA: TGTGCCAGCATGCTCAGCGGGGCACAAGAGACCCAGTACTTC. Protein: CASMLSGAQETQYF.

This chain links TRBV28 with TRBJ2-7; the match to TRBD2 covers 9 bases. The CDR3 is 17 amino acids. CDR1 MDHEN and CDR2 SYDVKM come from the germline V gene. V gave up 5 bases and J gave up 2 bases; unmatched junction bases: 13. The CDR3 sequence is CASSTGLATFRAYEQYF. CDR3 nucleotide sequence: TGTGCCAGCAGTACGGGACTAGCAACATTTCGCGCCTACGAGCAGTACTTC.

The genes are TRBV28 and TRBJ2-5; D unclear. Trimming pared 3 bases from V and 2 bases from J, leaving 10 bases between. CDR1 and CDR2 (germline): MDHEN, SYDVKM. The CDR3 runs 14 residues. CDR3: CASSFGGQQETQYF. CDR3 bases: TGTGCCAGCAGTTTTGGTGGGCAGCAAGAGACCCAGTACTTC.

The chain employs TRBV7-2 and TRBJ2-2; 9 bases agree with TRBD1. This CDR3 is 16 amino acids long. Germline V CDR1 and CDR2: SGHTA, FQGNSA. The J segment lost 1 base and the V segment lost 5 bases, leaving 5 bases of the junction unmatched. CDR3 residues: CASSSRTGENTGELFF. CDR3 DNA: TGTGCCAGCAGCAGCAGGACAGGGGAGAACACCGGGGAGCTGTTTTTT.

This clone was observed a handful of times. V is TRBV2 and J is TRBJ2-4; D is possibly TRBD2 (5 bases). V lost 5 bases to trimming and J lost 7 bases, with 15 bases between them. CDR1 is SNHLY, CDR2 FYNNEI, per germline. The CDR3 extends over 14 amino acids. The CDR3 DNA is TGTGCCAGCAGTACCGGCGTGGGCGGGAACATTCAGTACTTC. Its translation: CASSTGVGGNIQYF.

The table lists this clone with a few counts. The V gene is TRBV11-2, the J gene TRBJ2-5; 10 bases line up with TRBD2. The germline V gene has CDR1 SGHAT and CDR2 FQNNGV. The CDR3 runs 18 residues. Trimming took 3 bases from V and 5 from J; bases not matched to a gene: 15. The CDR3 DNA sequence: TGTGCCAGCAGCTTGAAACTAGCGGGAACAAGGGTCGGTGAGACCCAGTACTTC. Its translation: CASSLKLAGTRVGETQYF.

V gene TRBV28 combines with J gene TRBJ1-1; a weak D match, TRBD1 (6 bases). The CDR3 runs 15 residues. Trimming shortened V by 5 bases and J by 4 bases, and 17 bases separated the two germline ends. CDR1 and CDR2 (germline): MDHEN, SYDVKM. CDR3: CASSAHREGGTEAFF. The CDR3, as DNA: TGTGCCAGCAGTGCCCACAGGGAAGGAGGCACTGAAGCTTTCTTT.

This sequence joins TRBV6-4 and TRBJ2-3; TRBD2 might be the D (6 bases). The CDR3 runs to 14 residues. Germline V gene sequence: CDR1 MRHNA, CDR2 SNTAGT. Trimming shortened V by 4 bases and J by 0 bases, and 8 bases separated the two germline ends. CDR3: CASSVAASTDTQYF. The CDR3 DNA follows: TGTGCCAGCAGTGTAGCGGCTAGCACAGATACGCAGTATTTT.

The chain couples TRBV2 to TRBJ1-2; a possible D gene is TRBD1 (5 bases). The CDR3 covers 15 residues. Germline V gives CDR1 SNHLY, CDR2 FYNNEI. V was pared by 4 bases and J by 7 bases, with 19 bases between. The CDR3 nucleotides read TGTGCCAGCAGTGGGGGACTGAGGACGGGAGGTGGCTACACCTTC. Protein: CASSGGLRTGGGYTF.

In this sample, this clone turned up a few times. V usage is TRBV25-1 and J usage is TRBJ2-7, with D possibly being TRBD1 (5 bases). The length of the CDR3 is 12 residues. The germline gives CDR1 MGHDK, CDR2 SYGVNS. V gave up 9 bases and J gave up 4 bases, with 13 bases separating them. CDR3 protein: CARRNQGYEQYF. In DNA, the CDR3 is TGTGCCAGGAGAAACCAGGGTTACGAGCAGTACTTC.

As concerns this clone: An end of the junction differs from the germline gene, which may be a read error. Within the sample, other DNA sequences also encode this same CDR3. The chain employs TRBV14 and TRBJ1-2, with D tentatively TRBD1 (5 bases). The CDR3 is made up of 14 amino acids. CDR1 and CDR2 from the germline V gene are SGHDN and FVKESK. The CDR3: CASSQWRGENGYTF. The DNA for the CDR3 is TGCGCCAGCAGCCAATGGAGGGGCGAGAATGGCTACACCTTC.

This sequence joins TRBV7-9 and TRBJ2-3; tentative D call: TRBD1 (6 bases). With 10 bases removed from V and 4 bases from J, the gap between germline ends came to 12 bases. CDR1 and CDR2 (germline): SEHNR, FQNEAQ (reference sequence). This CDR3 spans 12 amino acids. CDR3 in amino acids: CATARTADTQYF. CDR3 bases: TGTGCCACCGCGCGGACAGCAGATACGCAGTATTTT.

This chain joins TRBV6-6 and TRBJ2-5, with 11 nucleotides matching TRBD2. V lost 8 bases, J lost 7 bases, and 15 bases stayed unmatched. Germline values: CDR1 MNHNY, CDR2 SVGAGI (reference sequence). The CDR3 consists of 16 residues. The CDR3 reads CASSHGLAGGAGTQYF. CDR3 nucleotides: TGTGCCAGCTCCCACGGCCTAGCGGGAGGTGCTGGGACCCAGTACTTC.

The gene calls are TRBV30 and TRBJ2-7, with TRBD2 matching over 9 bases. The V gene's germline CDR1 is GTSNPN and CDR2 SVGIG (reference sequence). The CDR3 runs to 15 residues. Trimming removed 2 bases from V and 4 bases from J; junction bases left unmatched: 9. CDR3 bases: TGTGCCTGGAGTACGAGCGGGAGGTGGGGATACGAGCAGTACTTC. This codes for CAWSTSGRWGYEQYF.

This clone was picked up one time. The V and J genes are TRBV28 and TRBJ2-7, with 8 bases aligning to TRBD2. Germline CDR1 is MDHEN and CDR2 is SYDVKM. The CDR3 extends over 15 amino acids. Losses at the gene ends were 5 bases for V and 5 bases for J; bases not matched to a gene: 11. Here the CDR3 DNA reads TGTGCCAGCAGTGGCGGGAGGACCAAGGAGCACGAGCAGTACTTC. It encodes CASSGGRTKEHEQYF.